The rows below give T cell receptor beta chains drawn from one sample of a study of T-cell memory formation after mild COVID-19. TCRdb analysed the 5' RACE reads with MiXCR anew, one entry per CDR3 protein. This sample yields some 440,000 distinct CDR3 sequences, of which 20% to 25% are seen a single time; under 15% belongs to the top ten. Sample: PBMCs or a T cell subset sorted from them (not recorded which). These receptors were obtained from an adult woman who had mild COVID-19 (a few samples of this study predate the infection). Cell type and time point are not known. Each CDR3 is given with its conserved first and last residue. D genes are given only for firm matches. Not every row has a clone size; where given, it reads once, few, many or a size class.

.,TRBV2,.,TRBJ1-5,CASSLGRNPISNQPQHF,TGTGCCAGCAGTCTCGGCAGGAATCCTATTAGCAATCAGCCCCAGCATTTT
.,TRBV2,.,TRBJ2-1,CASTTLNNEQFF,TGTGCCAGCACGACCTTAAACAATGAGCAGTTCTTC
few,TRBV2,TRBD1,TRBJ2-3,CASSASLPIRGRTDTQYF,TGTGCCAGCAGTGCCTCCTTGCCTATTAGGGGGCGAACAGATACGCAGTATTTT
.,TRBV13,.,TRBJ2-3,CASSLSLVRTTDTQYF,TGTGCCAGCAGCTTGTCCTTGGTCCGGACCACAGATACGCAGTATTTT
.,TRBV4-1,.,TRBJ2-7,CASSLQGNYEQYF,TGCGCCAGCTCGCTCCAGGGTAACTACGAGCAGTACTTC
.,TRBV24-1,TRBD2,TRBJ2-3,CATSDPLGLAGADTQYF,TGTGCCACCAGTGATCCGTTGGGACTAGCGGGCGCAGATACGCAGTATTTT
few,TRBV2,.,TRBJ2-7,CASISGLAYEQYF,TGTGCCAGCATATCTGGGCTCGCCTACGAGCAGTACTTC
few,TRBV3-1,.,TRBJ1-3,CASSQHSGNTIYF,TGTGCCAGCAGCCAACATTCTGGAAACACCATATATTTT
few,TRBV4-2,.,TRBJ2-3,CASSQEARTRPTDTQYF,TGTGCCAGCAGCCAAGAGGCCCGAACACGTCCCACAGATACGCAGTATTTT
few,TRBV5-1,.,TRBJ1-4,CASSLGQGKEKLFF,TGCGCCAGCAGCTTGGGCCAGGGCAAGGAAAAACTGTTTTTT
few,TRBV7-2,TRBD2,TRBJ2-7,CASSLSGRVGEQYF,TGTGCCAGCAGCTTGAGCGGGAGGGTCGGCGAGCAGTACTTC
few,TRBV12-5,TRBD1,TRBJ1-2,CASGSDLGQGTYGYTF,TGTGCTAGTGGATCCGACCTAGGACAGGGAACATATGGCTACACCTTC
few,TRBV12-3/TRBV12-4,.,TRBJ1-2,CASSFFQTSNYGYTF,TGTGCCAGCAGTTTTTTCCAGACGTCTAACTATGGCTACACCTTC
few,TRBV7-9,TRBD2,TRBJ2-7,CASSLGLAGVMEQYF,TGTGCCAGCAGCTTAGGGCTAGCGGGAGTGATGGAGCAGTACTTC
.,TRBV5-5,.,TRBJ1-5,CASSWREQKNQPQHF,TGTGCCAGCAGCTGGAGGGAACAGAAGAATCAGCCCCAGCATTTT
.,TRBV29-1,TRBD1,TRBJ1-1,CSVGIGTGGTEAFF,TGCAGCGTTGGGATTGGGACAGGGGGAACTGAAGCTTTCTTT
few,TRBV6-5,.,TRBJ2-3,CASSYSFSDTQYF,TGTGCCAGCAGTTACTCCTTCTCGGATACGCAGTATTTT
.,TRBV4-1,TRBD2,TRBJ2-5,CASSQDREGETQYF,TGCGCCAGCAGCCAAGACAGGGAGGGGGAGACCCAGTACTTC
.,TRBV15,TRBD1,TRBJ2-4,CATSRVGSGQRRVQYF,TGTGCCACCAGCAGAGTGGGCTCGGGACAGAGGCGGGTTCAGTACTTC
.,TRBV11-2,.,TRBJ1-2,CASSPDWTNYGYTF,TGTGCCAGCAGCCCAGATTGGACAAACTATGGCTACACCTTC
few,TRBV5-6,.,TRBJ2-4,CASSWEGPKNIQYF,TGTGCCAGCAGCTGGGAAGGGCCAAAAAACATTCAGTACTTC
.,TRBV24-1,TRBD2,TRBJ2-3,CATSDPGLGLTDTQYF,TGTGCCACCAGTGACCCCGGACTAGGTCTTACAGATACGCAGTATTTT
few,TRBV6-4,TRBD2,TRBJ2-1,CASSGSGGTYNEQFF,TGTGCCAGCAGTGGAAGCGGGGGCACCTACAATGAGCAGTTCTTC
.,TRBV6-6,.,TRBJ2-7,CASSYEGESSYEQYF,TGTGCCAGCAGTTATGAGGGGGAAAGCTCCTACGAGCAGTACTTC
.,TRBV6-1,.,TRBJ2-1,CASSEAVRAVGFF,TGTGCCAGCAGTGAAGCCGTCCGAGCTGTAGGGTTCTTC
.,TRBV7-7,TRBD2,TRBJ2-2,CASSPRGVLNTGELFF,TGTGCCAGCAGCCCTCGGGGGGTTCTTAACACCGGGGAGCTGTTTTTT
few,TRBV7-9,.,TRBJ2-3,CASSLLGRGDTQYF,TGTGCCAGCAGCTTATTGGGCAGGGGCGATACGCAGTATTTT
few,TRBV20-1,.,TRBJ1-1,CSATAGGAWTEAFF,TGCAGTGCTACGGCGGGGGGGGCTTGGACTGAAGCTTTCTTT
few,TRBV20-1,.,TRBJ2-1,CSARDFSGFSYNEQFF,TGCAGTGCTAGAGACTTCAGCGGATTCTCCTACAATGAGCAGTTCTTC
.,TRBV27,.,TRBJ2-2,CASSFFGGLVTGELFF,TGTGCCAGCAGTTTCTTCGGGGGATTGGTCACCGGGGAGCTGTTTTTT
few,TRBV10-3,.,TRBJ1-2,CATLSQGRGYTF,TGTGCCACCTTATCCCAGGGTCGTGGCTACACCTTC
.,TRBV4-1,.,TRBJ1-6,CASSQVGTGNSPLHF,TGCGCCAGCAGCCAAGTGGGAACAGGGAACTCACCCCTCCACTTT
.,TRBV27,TRBD1,TRBJ1-5,CAAGGWGQPQHF,TGTGCGGCAGGGGGCTGGGGTCAGCCCCAGCATTTT
few,TRBV5-6,.,TRBJ2-1,CASSFWGYNEQFF,TGTGCCAGCAGCTTTTGGGGTTACAATGAGCAGTTCTTC
.,TRBV12-3/TRBV12-4,.,TRBJ2-1,CASSRPYNDEQFF,TGTGCCAGCTCTAGACCCTACAATGATGAGCAGTTCTTC
.,TRBV6-5,TRBD1,TRBJ1-1,CASSLQGSPFTEAFF,TGTGCCAGCAGTTTACAGGGGTCCCCCTTCACTGAAGCTTTCTTT
.,TRBV7-2,TRBD2,TRBJ2-3,CASSLGLAGNTDTQYF,TGTGCCAGCAGCTTAGGACTAGCGGGCAACACAGATACGCAGTATTTT
few,TRBV2,.,TRBJ1-2,CASTVDNYGYTF,TGTGCCAGCACGGTAGATAACTATGGCTACACCTTC
.,TRBV2,.,TRBJ2-5,CASSDPGLVAPSQETQYF,TGTGCCAGCAGTGATCCGGGGCTAGTTGCCCCCTCCCAAGAGACCCAGTACTTC
few,TRBV24-1,.,TRBJ2-3,CATSDVGPSTDTQYF,TGTGCCACCAGTGACGTGGGGCCGAGCACAGATACGCAGTATTTT
few,TRBV29-1,.,TRBJ2-4,CSVKPTRGKNIQYF,TGCAGCGTTAAGCCGACAAGGGGCAAAAACATTCAGTACTTC
.,TRBV4-2,.,TRBJ2-7,CASSQELIDYYEQYF,TGTGCCAGCAGCCAAGAACTGATAGACTACTACGAGCAGTACTTC
few,TRBV25-1,TRBD2,TRBJ2-2,CASRSGVPGTGELFF,TGTGCCAGCAGAAGCGGGGTCCCAGGAACCGGGGAGCTGTTTTTT
few,TRBV4-3,.,TRBJ2-4,CASSQDSPPSHSHGNIQYF,TGCGCCAGCAGCCAAGATAGTCCCCCTTCTCATAGCCATGGGAACATTCAGTACTTC
.,TRBV20-1,.,TRBJ2-3,CSALPGPRPDTQYF,TGCAGTGCTCTACCGGGACCCCGACCAGATACGCAGTATTTT
few,TRBV12-3/TRBV12-4,.,TRBJ1-1,CASSSNERNTEAFF,TGTGCCAGCAGTTCGAACGAGCGGAACACTGAAGCTTTCTTT